This passage covers 3 T cell receptor beta chains from one sample sequenced in a study of blood T cell repertoires in COVID-19. TCRdb's table, derived via immunoSEQ multiplex PCR, lists solely in-frame clones and lacks some. The data show roughly 190,000 clones, less than 85% seen once. Sequenced input: PBMCs or T cells enriched from blood (not recorded which). These receptors were obtained from a woman aged 55-70 years with acute COVID-19.

The chain employs TRBV10-1 and TRBJ1-3, with a weak D call TRBD1 (5 bases). Germline V CDR1 and CDR2: WNHNN, SYGVQD (reference sequence). V was trimmed by 5 bases and J by 4 bases, leaving 18 bases between them. The CDR3 contains 16 residues. The CDR3 DNA is TGCGCCAGCAGTATGCACTCCACAGGACAAGGAAACACCATATATTTT. Encoded protein: CASSMHSTGQGNTIYF.

The chain has TRBV7-7 and TRBJ2-3, with 8 nucleotides matching TRBD2. The CDR3 extends over 17 amino acids. CDR1 and CDR2 (germline): SSHAT, FNYEAQ (reference sequence). V shed 5 bases, J shed 1 base, and the junction held 11 bases outside the gene matches. The CDR3 is CASSPQAGTSGTDTQYF. The CDR3 DNA is TGTGCCAGCAGCCCACAAGCGGGGACTAGTGGCACAGATACGCAGTATTTT.

The chain is built from TRBV5-6 and TRBJ2-5, with 8 bases matching TRBD2. V lost 6 bases and J lost 6; bases outside the gene matches: 7. Germline V gene sequence: CDR1 SGHDT, CDR2 YYEEEE. This CDR3 has 13 amino acids. The DNA for the CDR3 is TGTGCCAGCACCAGTCGGGGGGGCAAGACCCAGTACTTC. Translated, it gives CASTSRGGKTQYF. Supplemented by reference TRBV5-6 and TRBJ2-5, the full variable domain reads DAGVTQSPTHLIKTRGQQVTLRCSPKSGHDTVSWYQQALGQGPQFIFQYYEEEERQRGNFPDRFSGHQFPNYSSELNVNALLLGDSALYLCASTSRGGKTQYFGPGTRLLVL.